The rows below give T cell receptor beta chains drawn from one sample of a study of response to subunit inactivated influenza vaccine. TCRdb processed the RT-PCR reads anew with MiXCR; each CDR3 protein has one entry. The data contain approximately 200,000 distinct CDR3 sequences, about 15% of them singletons. The specimen was CD8+ T cells sorted from PBMCs, collected around 5 days after vaccination. Source of these receptors: a man in his fifties or sixties who received an inactivated influenza vaccine. Each CDR3 is given with its conserved first and last residue. The D gene is left open where the match is weak. The listing skips clone size in some rows; elsewhere it reads once, few, many or a size class.

d_call j_call clone_size v_call cdr3_aa cdr3_nt
. TRBJ2-1 . TRBV5-4 CASSAYNEQFF TGTGCCAGCAGCGCTTACAATGAGCAGTTCTTC
. TRBJ2-5 . TRBV7-9 CASSLQGSEGRETQYF TGTGCCAGCAGCTTACAAGGCTCGGAGGGCCGGGAGACCCAGTACTTC
. TRBJ1-2 few TRBV5-5 CASSFSTTDGYTF TGTGCCAGCAGCTTTTCGACAACGGATGGCTACACCTTC
. TRBJ2-5 many TRBV4-3 CASSQVLGAWETQYF TGCGCCAGCAGCCAAGTTCTGGGGGCGTGGGAGACCCAGTACTTC
TRBD2 TRBJ2-1 . TRBV20-1 CSARDREGSVYNEQFF TGCAGTGCTAGAGATCGGGAGGGGTCGGTATACAATGAGCAGTTCTTC
TRBD2 TRBJ2-2 few TRBV4-3 CASSQDILAGTNTGELFF TGCGCCAGCAGCCAAGATATTCTAGCGGGGACGAACACCGGGGAGCTGTTTTTT
TRBD2 TRBJ2-7 many TRBV28 CASSPAGASYEQYF TGTGCCAGCAGCCCAGCGGGAGCCTCCTACGAGCAGTACTTC
TRBD2 TRBJ2-1 . TRBV6-5 CASSYLAGGALGNEQFF TGTGCCAGCAGTTACCTAGCGGGAGGAGCATTAGGGAATGAGCAGTTCTTC
. TRBJ1-1 few TRBV11-2 CASSFGGLPEAFF TGTGCCAGCAGCTTTGGTGGACTTCCTGAAGCTTTCTTT
. TRBJ2-2 few TRBV6-2/TRBV6-3 CASSLGWGIGPTINTGELFF TGTGCCAGCAGTTTAGGTTGGGGAATTGGTCCGACAATAAACACCGGGGAGCTGTTTTTT
. TRBJ2-3 many TRBV9 CASSVAGVGTDTQYF TGTGCCAGCAGCGTAGCAGGGGTGGGCACAGATACGCAGTATTTT
TRBD1 TRBJ2-7 few TRBV2 CASMDTITAGGPYEQYF TGTGCCAGCATGGATACGATAACGGCAGGGGGACCCTACGAGCAGTACTTC
. TRBJ2-7 . TRBV4-2 CASSQVAVPYEQYF TGTGCCAGCAGCCAAGTAGCGGTTCCCTACGAGCAGTACTTC
. TRBJ2-7 . TRBV12-3/TRBV12-4 CASSFAPYEQYF TGTGCCAGCAGTTTCGCACCCTACGAGCAGTACTTC
TRBD1 TRBJ2-1 few TRBV29-1 CSVEGAGGRQYNEQFF TGCAGCGTTGAAGGGGCAGGGGGCCGGCAATACAATGAGCAGTTCTTC
TRBD1 TRBJ1-1 . TRBV7-3 CASSKEGQGGTEAFF TGTGCCAGCAGCAAAGAGGGACAGGGGGGCACTGAAGCTTTCTTT
TRBD2 TRBJ2-1 . TRBV20-1 CSARTSGSSYNEQFF TGCAGTGCTAGGACTAGCGGAAGCTCCTACAATGAGCAGTTCTTC
. TRBJ2-1 few TRBV11-1 CASSFGNSGPPRNYNEQFF TGTGCCAGCAGCTTTGGAAATAGCGGACCACCGCGCAACTACAATGAGCAGTTCTTC
TRBD1 TRBJ1-2 few TRBV9 CASSVFDRGGGYTF TGTGCCAGCAGCGTATTCGACAGGGGTGGCGGCTACACCTTC
TRBD1 TRBJ2-7 few TRBV4-3 CASSQEVVGQGRINYEQYF TGCGCCAGCAGCCAAGAAGTTGTCGGACAGGGGAGAATCAACTACGAGCAGTACTTC
TRBD1 TRBJ2-7 . TRBV5-1 CASSLNRGDEQYF TGCGCCAGCAGCTTGAACAGGGGGGACGAGCAGTACTTC
TRBD2 TRBJ2-2 . TRBV6-5 CASSYVGLAANTGELFF TGTGCCAGCAGTTACGTAGGACTAGCGGCGAACACCGGGGAGCTGTTTTTT
. TRBJ2-7 many TRBV7-8 CASSDKTGKYEQYF TGTGCCAGCAGCGACAAAACAGGAAAGTACGAGCAGTACTTC
. TRBJ2-7 few TRBV7-6 CASSLERGGYEQYF TGTGCCAGCAGCTTAGAAAGGGGGGGCTACGAGCAGTACTTC
. TRBJ2-5 . TRBV4-2 CASSHLRRVTYQETQYF TGTGCCAGCAGCCACCTACGCAGGGTAACGTACCAAGAGACCCAGTACTTC
. TRBJ2-3 . TRBV7-2 CASSLGVRETDTQYF TGTGCCAGCAGCTTAGGCGTCAGGGAAACAGATACGCAGTATTTT
. TRBJ2-5 . TRBV5-5 CASGLRIQETQYF TGTGCCAGCGGCCTGCGGATACAAGAGACCCAGTACTTC